These 14 T cell receptor beta chains were sequenced from one sample in a study of identical twins. Via MiXCR, TCRdb re-called the 5' RACE reads, giving one row per CDR3 protein. Of 500,000 to 600,000 distinct CDR3 sequences listed, under 25% are singletons. These same records also appear under a second study, on T cells expressing NK-cell markers.

The specimen sequenced was CD4+ T cells sorted from blood. Source of these receptors: a woman aged 18-29 years in good health.

This clonotype was detected a few times. The rearrangement joins TRBV20-1 to TRBJ2-2; tentatively, D is TRBD2 (5 bases). In germline, CDR1 is DFQATT, CDR2 SNEGSKA (reference sequence). This CDR3 comprises 14 residues. Trimming shortened V by 4 bases and J by 4 bases, and 13 bases separated the two germline ends. Here the CDR3 reads CSAIGPRGTGELFF. The DNA for the CDR3 is TGCAGTGCTATCGGCCCCCGGGGCACCGGGGAGCTGTTTTTT.

This clonotype has a handful of counts. The chain is built from TRBV24-1 and TRBJ2-7; D possibly matches TRBD1 or TRBD2 (5 bases each). Germline assignment: CDR1 KGHDR and CDR2 SFDVKD. The V end was cut by 7 bases, the J end by 5 bases, with 17 bases between. The CDR3 totals 14 residues. Here the CDR3 reads CATSSGTPPHEQYF. DNA for the CDR3: TGTGCCACCAGCTCCGGGACCCCGCCACACGAGCAGTACTTC.

The J gene is TRBJ1-1, the V gene TRBV11-3; 8 bases map to TRBD1. The CDR3 extends over 15 amino acids. Trimming at V came to 6 bases and at J to 5 bases, leaving 11 bases not matched to a gene. CDR1 and CDR2 from the germline V gene are SGHNT and YENEEA. Here the CDR3 DNA reads TGTGCCAGCAGAGGACAGGGCGTGTTAATAACTGAAGCTTTCTTT. This translates into CASRGQGVLITEAFF.

This CDR3 is CASKTGPDTQYF. As DNA, the CDR3 is TGTGCCAGCAAGACGGGGCCAGATACGCAGTATTTT. The chain joins TRBV2 to TRBJ2-3, with D possibly called TRBD1 or TRBD2 (5 bases each). This CDR3 is 12 amino acids long. CDR1 and CDR2 from the germline V gene are SNHLY and FYNNEI. V was shortened by 7 bases and J by 4 bases, with 9 bases between the two germline ends.

This clonotype was seen a handful of times. The J gene is TRBJ1-5, the V gene TRBV18; D may be TRBD1 (5 bases). This CDR3 region has 15 residues. Deletions cut 3 bases from V and 0 bases from J, with 9 bases between. CDR1 is KGHSH, CDR2 LQKENI, per germline. This CDR3 is CASSPGQLSNQPQHF. The CDR3 DNA reads as TGTGCCAGCTCACCGGGGCAGCTTAGCAATCAGCCCCAGCATTTT. Variable domain in full (rest from reference TRBV18 and TRBJ1-5): NAGVMQNPRHLVRRRGQEARLRCSPMKGHSHVYWYRQLPEEGLKFMVYLQKENIIDESGMPKERFSAEFPKEGPSILRIQQVVRGDSAAYFCASSPGQLSNQPQHFGDGTRLSIL.

V gene TRBV19 combines with J gene TRBJ2-1, with D maybe TRBD2 (7 bases). Germline V lookup: CDR1 LNHDA, CDR2 SQIVND (reference sequence). V lost 4 bases and J 4 bases, leaving 17 bases between the germline ends. This CDR3 spans 16 amino acids. CDR3 in DNA: TGTGCCAGTAGTACCCCTGGGGAGGGGACATACAATGAGCAGTTCTTC. Amino acid sequence: CASSTPGEGTYNEQFF.

In the case of this clonotype: A much larger clone is a single base away; this may be a read error. The chain carries TRBV10-3 and TRBJ2-7, with D unresolved. The CDR3 is 11 residues long. Germline V gene lookup returns CDR1 ENHRY and CDR2 SYGVKD. Trimming removed 4 bases at V and 3 bases at J, with 4 bases between. The CDR3 nucleotides read TGTGCCATCAGTGTTGACTACGAGCAGTACTTC. It yields the protein CAISVDYEQYF.

The V gene is TRBV2, the J gene TRBJ2-3, with D possibly TRBD2 on 5 matching bases. This CDR3 comprises 14 residues. Deletions cut 7 bases from V and 1 base from J, with 12 bases between. The V gene's germline CDR1 is SNHLY and CDR2 FYNNEI. This CDR3 is CASKEAPGTDTQYF. CDR3 bases: TGTGCCAGCAAGGAGGCACCCGGCACAGATACGCAGTATTTT.

The J gene is TRBJ1-2, the V gene TRBV7-8; D not certain. The germline gives CDR1 SGHVS, CDR2 FQNEAQ. The CDR3 sequence is 15 residues long. The V end lost 4 bases, the J end lost 0 bases, and 12 bases lay between the germline ends. CDR3 in amino acids: CASSSHIKANYGYTF. CDR3 bases: TGTGCCAGCAGCTCACACATCAAAGCTAACTATGGCTACACCTTC.

This clonotype was counted between two and nine times. This chain joins TRBV6-2 or TRBV6-3 and TRBJ2-4, with D perhaps TRBD2 (5 bases). The CDR3 spans 13 residues. Trimming cost V 6 bases and J 7 bases, with 13 bases left between them. The germline V gene encodes CDR1 MNHEY and CDR2 SVGEGT. The chain's CDR3 is CASSGPGWNIQYF. CDR3 sequence (DNA): TGTGCCAGCAGCGGCCCGGGGTGGAACATTCAGTACTTC.

This clonotype appeared a single time. V is TRBV6-1 and J is TRBJ1-2; TRBD1 is a possible D gene (6 bases). Germline V lookup: CDR1 MNHNS, CDR2 SASEGT. The CDR3 consists of 14 residues. Trimming removed 4 bases from V and 7 bases from J, with 16 bases in between. In DNA, the CDR3 is TGTGCCAGCAGTGTAGGGGTCGGACAGACTGGCTACACCTTC. Protein product: CASSVGVGQTGYTF.

This clonotype appeared a few times. This chain joins TRBV20-1 and TRBJ2-5; D assignment may be TRBD1 or TRBD2 (6 bases each). The germline CDR1 and CDR2 sequences are DFQATT and SNEGSKA (reference sequence). The V end was cut by 1 base, the J end by 4 bases, with 10 bases between. The CDR3 runs to 13 residues. The CDR3 sequence: CSARAGARETQYF. The CDR3 DNA is TGCAGTGCTAGAGCGGGGGCCCGAGAGACCCAGTACTTC.

The rearrangement uses TRBV6-1 and TRBJ2-5; D is possibly TRBD2 (5 bases). Trimming stripped 5 bases from V and 0 bases from J, with 10 bases between. The CDR3 is made up of 14 amino acids. Germline V gene data show CDR1 as MNHNS and CDR2 as SASEGT. The CDR3 DNA reads as TGTGCCAGCAGTCGTACGGGGAACCAAGAGACCCAGTACTTC. Translation gives CASSRTGNQETQYF.

The table lists this clonotype with many counts. The chain carries TRBV7-2 and TRBJ2-1; TRBD2 matches at 11 bases. The germline CDR1 and CDR2 sequences are SGHTA and FQGNSA. The J segment lost 6 bases and the V segment lost 4 bases, leaving 5 bases of the junction unmatched. The CDR3 totals 15 residues. The CDR3 DNA is TGTGCCAGCAGCTCCCTAGCGGGAGGTTCCAATGAGCAGTTCTTC. It translates to CASSSLAGGSNEQFF.